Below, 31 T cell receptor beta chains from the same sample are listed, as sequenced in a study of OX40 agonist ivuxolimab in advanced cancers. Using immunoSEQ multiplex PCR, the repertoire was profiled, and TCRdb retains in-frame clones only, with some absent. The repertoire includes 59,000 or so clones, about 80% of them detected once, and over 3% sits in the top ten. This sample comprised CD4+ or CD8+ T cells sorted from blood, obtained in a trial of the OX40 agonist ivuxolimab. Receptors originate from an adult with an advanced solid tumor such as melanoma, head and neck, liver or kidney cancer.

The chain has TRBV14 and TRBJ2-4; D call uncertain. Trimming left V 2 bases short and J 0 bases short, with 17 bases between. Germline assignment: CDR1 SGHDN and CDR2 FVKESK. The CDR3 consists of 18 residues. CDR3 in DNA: TGTGCCAGCAGCCAACTATCCTCCGGAAGGGTAGCCAAAAACATTCAGTACTTC. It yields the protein CASSQLSSGRVAKNIQYF.

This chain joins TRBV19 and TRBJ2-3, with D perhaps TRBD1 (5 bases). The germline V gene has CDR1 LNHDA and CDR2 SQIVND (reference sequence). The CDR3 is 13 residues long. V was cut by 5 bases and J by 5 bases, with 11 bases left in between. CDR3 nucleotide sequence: TGTGCCAGTAGTGCCAGGGCAGGAGATACGCAGTATTTT. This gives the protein CASSARAGDTQYF.

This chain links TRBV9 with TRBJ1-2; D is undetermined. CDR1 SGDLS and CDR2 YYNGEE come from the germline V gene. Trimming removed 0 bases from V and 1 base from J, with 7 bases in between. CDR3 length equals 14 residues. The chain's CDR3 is CASSVAVSNYGYTF. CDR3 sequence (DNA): TGTGCCAGCAGCGTAGCCGTGAGTAACTATGGCTACACCTTC.

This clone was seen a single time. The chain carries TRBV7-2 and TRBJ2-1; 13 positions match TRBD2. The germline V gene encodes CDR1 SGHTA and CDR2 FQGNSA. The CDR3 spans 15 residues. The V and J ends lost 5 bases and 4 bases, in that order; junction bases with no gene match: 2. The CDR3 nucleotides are TGTGCCAGCAGCCCGACTAGCGGGGGGTACAATGAGCAGTTCTTC. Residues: CASSPTSGGYNEQFF.

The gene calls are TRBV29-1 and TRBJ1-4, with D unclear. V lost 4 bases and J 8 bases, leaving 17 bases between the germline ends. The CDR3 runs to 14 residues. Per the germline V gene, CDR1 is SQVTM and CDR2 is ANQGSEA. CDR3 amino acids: CSVGVDRPGEKLFF. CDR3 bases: TGCAGCGTTGGGGTGGATCGACCGGGGGAAAAACTGTTTTTT.

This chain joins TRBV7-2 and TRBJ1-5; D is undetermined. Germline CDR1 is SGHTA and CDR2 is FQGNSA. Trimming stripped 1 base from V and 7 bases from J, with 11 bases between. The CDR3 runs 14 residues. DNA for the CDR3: TGTGCCAGCAGCTTAGAGACGTTCCACCAGCCCCAGCATTTT. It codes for CASSLETFHQPQHF.

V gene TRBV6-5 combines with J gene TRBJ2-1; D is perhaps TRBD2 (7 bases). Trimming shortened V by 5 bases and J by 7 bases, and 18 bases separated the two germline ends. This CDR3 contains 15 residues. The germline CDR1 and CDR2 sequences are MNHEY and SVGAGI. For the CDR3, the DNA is TGTGCCAGCAGTCCCCCGGGGGGCGCGGGTAATGAGCAGTTCTTC. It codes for CASSPPGGAGNEQFF.

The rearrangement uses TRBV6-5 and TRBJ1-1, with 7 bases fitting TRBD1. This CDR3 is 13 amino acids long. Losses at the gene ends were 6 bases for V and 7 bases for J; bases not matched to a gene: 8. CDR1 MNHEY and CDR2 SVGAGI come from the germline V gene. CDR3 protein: CASRGQALVEAFF. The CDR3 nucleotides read TGTGCCAGCAGAGGACAGGCTCTAGTTGAAGCTTTCTTT.

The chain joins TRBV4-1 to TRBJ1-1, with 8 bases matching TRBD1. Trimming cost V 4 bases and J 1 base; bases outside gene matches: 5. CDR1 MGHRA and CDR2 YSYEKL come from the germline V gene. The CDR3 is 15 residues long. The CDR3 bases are TGCGCCAGCAGCCCTACCGGGACAGGGAACACTGAAGCTTTCTTT. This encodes CASSPTGTGNTEAFF.

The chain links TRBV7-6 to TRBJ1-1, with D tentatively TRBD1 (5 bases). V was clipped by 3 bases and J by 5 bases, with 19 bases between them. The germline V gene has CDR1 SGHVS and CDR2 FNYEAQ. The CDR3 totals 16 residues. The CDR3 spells CASSLNAQGVRTEAFF. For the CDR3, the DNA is TGTGCCAGCAGCTTGAACGCCCAGGGAGTCAGGACTGAAGCTTTCTTT.

This CDR3 is CASSLAKGGVTDTQYF. The CDR3 DNA reads as TGTGCCAGCAGCTTAGCGAAGGGGGGAGTAACAGATACGCAGTATTTT. This sequence joins TRBV7-9 and TRBJ2-3; the D gene could be TRBD1 or TRBD2 (6 bases each). Looked up from germline, CDR1 is SEHNR and CDR2 is FQNEAQ (reference sequence). Trimming removed 0 bases at V and 3 bases at J, with 13 bases between. CDR3 length equals 16 residues.

CDR3 region: CASSYGTENYGYTF. CDR3 bases: TGTGCCAGCAGCTACGGGACAGAGAACTATGGCTACACCTTC. The rearrangement joins TRBV7-2 to TRBJ1-2, with TRBD1 matching 7 bases. The CDR3 spans 14 residues. V gave up 4 bases and J gave up 2 bases; unmatched junction bases: 4. Germline V gives CDR1 SGHTA, CDR2 FQGNSA.

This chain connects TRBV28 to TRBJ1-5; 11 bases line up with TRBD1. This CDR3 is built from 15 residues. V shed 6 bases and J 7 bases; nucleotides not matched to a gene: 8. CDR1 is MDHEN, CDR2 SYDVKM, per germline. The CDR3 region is CASSSVGTGGQPQHF. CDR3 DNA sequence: TGTGCCAGCAGCTCCGTCGGGACAGGGGGGCAGCCCCAGCATTTT.

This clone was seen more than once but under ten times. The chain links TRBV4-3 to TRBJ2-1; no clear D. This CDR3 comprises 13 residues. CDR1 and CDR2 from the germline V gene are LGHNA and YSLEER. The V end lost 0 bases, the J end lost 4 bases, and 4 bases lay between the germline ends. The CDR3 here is CASSQEPYNEQFF. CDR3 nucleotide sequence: TGCGCCAGCAGCCAAGAGCCTTACAATGAGCAGTTCTTC.

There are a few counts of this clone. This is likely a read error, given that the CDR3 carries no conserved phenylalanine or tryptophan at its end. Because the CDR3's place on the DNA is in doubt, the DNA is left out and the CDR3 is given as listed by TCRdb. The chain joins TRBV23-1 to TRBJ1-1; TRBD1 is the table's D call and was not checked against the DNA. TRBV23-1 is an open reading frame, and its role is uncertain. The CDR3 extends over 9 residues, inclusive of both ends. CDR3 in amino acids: CASSPRRVN.

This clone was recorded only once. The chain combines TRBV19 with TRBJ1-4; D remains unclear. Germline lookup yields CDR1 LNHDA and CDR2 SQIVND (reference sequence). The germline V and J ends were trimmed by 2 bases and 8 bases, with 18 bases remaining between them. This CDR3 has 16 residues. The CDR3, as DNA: TGTGCCAGTAGTATAATCTTGGTGGCGACGGGCGAAAAACTGTTTTTT. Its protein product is CASSIILVATGEKLFF.

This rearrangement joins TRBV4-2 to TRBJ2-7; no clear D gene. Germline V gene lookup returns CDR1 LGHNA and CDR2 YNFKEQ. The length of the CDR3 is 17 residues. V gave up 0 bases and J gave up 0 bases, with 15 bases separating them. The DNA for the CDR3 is TGTGCCAGCAGCCAAGATAATCTTGAGAACCGCTCCTACGAGCAGTACTTC. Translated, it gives CASSQDNLENRSYEQYF.

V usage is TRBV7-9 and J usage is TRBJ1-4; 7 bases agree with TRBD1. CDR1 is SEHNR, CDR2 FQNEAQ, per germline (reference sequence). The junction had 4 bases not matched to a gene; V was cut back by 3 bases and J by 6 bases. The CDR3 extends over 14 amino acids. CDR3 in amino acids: CASSFGQGDEKLFF. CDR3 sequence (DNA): TGTGCCAGCAGCTTTGGCCAGGGGGATGAAAAACTGTTTTTT.

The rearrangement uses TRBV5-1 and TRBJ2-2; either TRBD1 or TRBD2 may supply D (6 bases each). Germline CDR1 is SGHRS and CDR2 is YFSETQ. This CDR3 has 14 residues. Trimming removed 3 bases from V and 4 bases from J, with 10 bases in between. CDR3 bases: TGCGCCAGCAGCTCGGGGGCCGGCACCGGGGAGCTGTTTTTT. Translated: CASSSGAGTGELFF.

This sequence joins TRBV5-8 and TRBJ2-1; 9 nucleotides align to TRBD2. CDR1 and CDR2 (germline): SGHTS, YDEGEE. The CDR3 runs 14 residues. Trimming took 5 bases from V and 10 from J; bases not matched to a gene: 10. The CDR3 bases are TGTGCCAGCAGTAGCAGAGCGGGGGGCGGGGAGCAGTTCTTC. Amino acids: CASSSRAGGGEQFF.

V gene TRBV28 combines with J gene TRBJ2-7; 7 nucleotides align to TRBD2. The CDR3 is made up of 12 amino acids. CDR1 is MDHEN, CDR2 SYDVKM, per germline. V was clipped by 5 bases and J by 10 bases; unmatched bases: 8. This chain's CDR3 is CASSRLAARQYF. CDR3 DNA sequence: TGTGCCAGCAGTAGACTAGCAGCGAGACAGTACTTC.

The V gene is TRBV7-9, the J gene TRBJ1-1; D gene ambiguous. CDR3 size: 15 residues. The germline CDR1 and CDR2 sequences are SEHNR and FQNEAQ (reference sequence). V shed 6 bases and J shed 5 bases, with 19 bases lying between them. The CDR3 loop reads CASSRREVSGTEAFF. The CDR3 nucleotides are TGTGCCAGCAGTCGGCGTGAGGTCTCGGGAACTGAAGCTTTCTTT. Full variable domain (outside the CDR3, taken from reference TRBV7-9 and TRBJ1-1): DTGVSQNPRHKITKRGQNVTFRCDPISEHNRLYWYRQTLGQGPEFLTYFQNEAQLEKSRLLSDRFSAERPKGSFSTLEIQRTEQGDSAMYLCASSRREVSGTEAFFGQGTRLTVV.

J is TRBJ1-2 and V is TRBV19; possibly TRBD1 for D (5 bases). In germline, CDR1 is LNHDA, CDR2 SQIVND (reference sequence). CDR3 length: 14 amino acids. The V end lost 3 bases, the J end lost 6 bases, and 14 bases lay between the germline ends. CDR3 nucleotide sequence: TGTGCCAGTAGTATCATCAAGGGGTATGATGGCTACACCTTC. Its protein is CASSIIKGYDGYTF.

CDR3 sequence (DNA): TGTGCCAGCAGCACGGGACTAGCGAGAAAGGAGACCCAGTACTTC. Protein product: CASSTGLARKETQYF. This chain connects TRBV9 to TRBJ2-5; 10 bases match TRBD2. CDR3 size: 15 residues. With 4 bases clipped from V and 5 bases from J, the junction kept 8 bases outside the gene matches. Germline CDR1 reads SGDLS; CDR2 reads YYNGEE. The whole variable domain, remainder taken from reference TRBV9 and TRBJ2-5, is DSGVTQTPKHLITATGQRVTLRCSPRSGDLSVYWYQQSLDQGLQFLIQYYNGEERAKGNILERFSAQQFPDLHSELNLSSLELGDSALYFCASSTGLARKETQYFGPGTRLLVL.

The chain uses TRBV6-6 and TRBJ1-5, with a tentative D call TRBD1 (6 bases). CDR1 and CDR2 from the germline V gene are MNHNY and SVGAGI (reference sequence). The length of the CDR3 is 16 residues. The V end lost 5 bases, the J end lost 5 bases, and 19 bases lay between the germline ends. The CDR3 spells CASSQQGLAGDQPQHF. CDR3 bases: TGTGCCAGCAGTCAACAGGGACTCGCCGGGGATCAGCCCCAGCATTTT.

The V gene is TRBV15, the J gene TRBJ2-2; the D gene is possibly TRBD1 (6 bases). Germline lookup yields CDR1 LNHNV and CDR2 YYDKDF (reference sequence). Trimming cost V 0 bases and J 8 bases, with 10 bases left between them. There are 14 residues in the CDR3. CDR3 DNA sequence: TGTGCCACCAGCAGAGATAGGGGGTTGGGGGAGCTGTTTTTT. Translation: CATSRDRGLGELFF.

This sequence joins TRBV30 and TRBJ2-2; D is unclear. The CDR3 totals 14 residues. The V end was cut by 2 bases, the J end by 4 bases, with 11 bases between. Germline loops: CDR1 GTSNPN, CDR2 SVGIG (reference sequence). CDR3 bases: TGTGCCTGGAGTCACACCTCCCTCACCGGGGAGCTGTTTTTT. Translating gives CAWSHTSLTGELFF. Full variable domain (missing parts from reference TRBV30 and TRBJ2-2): SQTIHQWPATLVQPVGSPLSLECTVEGTSNPNLYWYRQAAGRGLQLLFYSVGIGQISSEVPQNLSASRPQDRQFILSSKKLLLSDSGFYLCAWSHTSLTGELFFGEGSRLTVL.

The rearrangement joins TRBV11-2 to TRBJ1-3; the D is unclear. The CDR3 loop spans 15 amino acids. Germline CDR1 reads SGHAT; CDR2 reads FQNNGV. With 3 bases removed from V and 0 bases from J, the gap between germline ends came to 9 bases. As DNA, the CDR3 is TGTGCCAGCAGCTTTAATCCTAGCTCTGGAAACACCATATATTTT. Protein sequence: CASSFNPSSGNTIYF.

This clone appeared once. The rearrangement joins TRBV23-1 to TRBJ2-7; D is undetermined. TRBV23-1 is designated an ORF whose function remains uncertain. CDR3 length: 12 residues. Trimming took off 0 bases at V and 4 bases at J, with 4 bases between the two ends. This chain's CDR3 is CASSQSAYEQYF. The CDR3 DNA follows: TGCGCCAGCAGTCAATCGGCGTACGAGCAGTACTTC.

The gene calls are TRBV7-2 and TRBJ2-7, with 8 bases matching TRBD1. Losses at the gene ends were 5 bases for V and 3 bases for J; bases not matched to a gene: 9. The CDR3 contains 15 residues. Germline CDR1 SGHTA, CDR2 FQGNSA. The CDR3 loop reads CASSLEGTGRYEQYF. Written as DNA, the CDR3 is TGTGCCAGCAGCCTCGAAGGGACAGGCCGCTACGAGCAGTACTTC.

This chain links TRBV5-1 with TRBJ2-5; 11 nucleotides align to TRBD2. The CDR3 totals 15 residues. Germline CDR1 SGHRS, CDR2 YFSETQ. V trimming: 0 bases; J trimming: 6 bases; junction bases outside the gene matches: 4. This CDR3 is CASSLDPSGGKTQYF. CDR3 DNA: TGCGCCAGCAGCTTGGATCCTAGCGGGGGGAAGACCCAGTACTTC.